A selection of T cell receptor beta chains follows, all from one sample in a study of tumor-infiltrating lymphocytes in primary liver carcinoma. TCRdb processed the multiplex PCR reads anew with MiXCR; each CDR3 protein has one entry. In the table there are approximately 320,000 distinct CDR3 sequences, around three fifths of which are singletons. Source material: peripheral blood. The receptors derive from a woman in her 30s with primary liver carcinoma and hepatitis B virus infection. CDR3s include the opening cysteine and the closing phenylalanine or tryptophan. Fields, in order: J gene, V gene, CDR3 protein.

TRBJ2-1	TRBV14	CASSQAGTGLHNVRFF
TRBJ2-1	TRBV4-1	CASSQVSASLSEQFF
TRBJ2-7	TRBV6-5	CASSPLEQSEQYF
TRBJ2-3	TRBV7-9	CASSPREVLAGVTDTQYF
TRBJ2-7	TRBV6-2/TRBV6-3	CASSLWGGSSYEQYF
TRBJ2-1	TRBV6-5	CASSYLSGRFNEQFF
TRBJ2-1	TRBV28	CASSSGLLSLGGWNEQFF
TRBJ2-5	TRBV6-1	CASSLTGARETQYF
TRBJ1-5	TRBV6-6	CSSSSLGVYSNQPQHF
TRBJ1-1	TRBV30	CAWSPGYNTEAFF